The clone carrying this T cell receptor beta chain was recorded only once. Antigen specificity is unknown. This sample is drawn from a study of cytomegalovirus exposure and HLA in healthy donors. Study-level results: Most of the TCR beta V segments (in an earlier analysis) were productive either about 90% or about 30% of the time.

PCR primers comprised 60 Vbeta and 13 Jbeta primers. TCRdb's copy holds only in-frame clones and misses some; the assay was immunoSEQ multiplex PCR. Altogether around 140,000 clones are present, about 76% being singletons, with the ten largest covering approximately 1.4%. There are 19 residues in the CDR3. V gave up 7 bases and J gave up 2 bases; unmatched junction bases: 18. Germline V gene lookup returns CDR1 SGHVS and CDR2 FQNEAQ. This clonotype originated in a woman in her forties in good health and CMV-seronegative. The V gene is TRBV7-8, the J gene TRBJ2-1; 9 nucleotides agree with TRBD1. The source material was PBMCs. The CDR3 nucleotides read TGTGCCAGCACCGTTAGGGGACAGACAGGGGGACTTACCTACAATGAGCAGTTCTTC. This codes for CASTVRGQTGGLTYNEQFF. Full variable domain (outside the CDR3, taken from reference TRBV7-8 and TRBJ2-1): GAGVSQSPRYKVAKRGQDVALRCDPISGHVSLFWYQQALGQGPEFLTYFQNEAQLDKSGLPSDRFFAERPEGSVSTLKIQRTQQEDSAVYLCASTVRGQTGGLTYNEQFFGPGTRLTVL.